These T cell receptor beta chains were read from a single sample in a study of cytomegalovirus exposure and HLA in healthy donors. The table came from immunoSEQ multiplex PCR; TCRdb's copy has only in-frame clones and leaves some out. Of 55,000 or so clones in the sample, around 72% were seen once. Sample: PBMCs. These receptor sequences come from a man younger than 30 in good health and CMV-seronegative. Each CDR3 is given without its conserved first and last residue.

J gene,V gene,CDR3 protein
TRBJ1-1,TRBV5-1,ASSPGGTVPEAF
TRBJ2-3,TRBV28,ASSVEDTQY
TRBJ2-3,TRBV7-8,ASSPTGITDTQY
TRBJ1-2,TRBV11-2,ASSLNSGLTYGYT
TRBJ2-1,TRBV2,ASRMGGYNEQF
TRBJ2-2,TRBV29-1,SVGGGVNTGELF
TRBJ1-2,TRBV27,ASSSGQGLFST
TRBJ1-1,TRBV28,ASSFPGRAPEAF
TRBJ2-5,TRBV28,ASILAGKETQY
TRBJ2-7,TRBV4-2,ASSQDSSAGELFYEQY
TRBJ1-5,TRBV15,ATSSRDTRGQPQH
TRBJ1-2,TRBV25-1,ASRDPFSGGNYGYT
TRBJ2-6,TRBV4-3,ASSQTLSGRANVLT
TRBJ1-5,TRBV21-1,ASSGDRAQPQH
TRBJ1-1,TRBV20-1,SASMNTEAF
TRBJ1-1,TRBV18,ASSPSGTGVTEAF
TRBJ2-4,TRBV6-6,ASSLQGPRAKNIQY
TRBJ2-3,TRBV7-9,ASSLTSGSPDTQY
TRBJ2-5,TRBV7-6,ASSPGTTQRETQY
TRBJ2-3,TRBV6-1,ASSPPVRSTDTQY
TRBJ2-7,TRBV6-6,ASSYRRWRATYEQY
TRBJ2-1,TRBV29-1,SVDEGLALPSYNEQF
TRBJ2-6,TRBV29-1,SVQEQGALLFGANVLT
TRBJ1-1,TRBV2,ASRGVEAF
TRBJ2-1,TRBV30,ARVSSSYNEQF
TRBJ2-1,TRBV2,ASSGIEGSYNEQF